The TCR beta chain described here comes from a study of control samples from healthy donors and cancer patients (dated by TCRdb to the early 2020s). V was cut back by 4 bases and J by 2 bases, leaving a gap of 11 bases between them. The CDR3 spans 13 residues, from the cysteine through the phenylalanine. Solely the CDR3 DNA is kept, with 39 bases framed from the first base. From a lookup of the germline V gene (reference sequence), CDR1 and CDR2 are GTSNPN and SVGIG. The method behind the library was the immunoSEQ multiplex PCR assay. What TCRdb holds here is the immuneACCESS table cut down to in-frame rearrangements. Part of the clones is not present; checked against another copy, under half of the missing clones reflect an unresolved V gene, and the others are unexplained. The sample records some 150,000 clones, 90% to 95% of which are singletons. 11% to 15% of the sample lies in the top ten. Concerning this clone itself: There is no known antigen for this receptor. No base-level quality is on record; no much larger clone is a single base apart.

Specimen: PBMCs. The sequence derives from a man aged 60 to 75 with colorectal cancer. The receptor chain draws on TRBV30 and TRBJ1-2; the best D guess is TRBD1, with 6 bases matching. The CDR3 has the sequence CAWNQQGNYGYTF. Read as DNA, the sequence is TGTGCCTGGAATCAACAGGGAAACTATGGCTACACCTTC.